The sequence of this T cell receptor beta chain was determined in a study of cytomegalovirus exposure and HLA in healthy donors. In the study overall: The roughly 120 validation repertoires matched the roughly 630 first-cohort repertoires in platform, a later analysis reported. Regarding the study as a whole: Most TCR sequences were seen very rarely across donors, but some public TCRs occurred in many.

This CDR3 comprises 14 residues. The ends were cut back, 0 bases at V and 3 bases at J, with 7 bases in the middle. Germline CDR1 and CDR2: ENHRY and SYGVKD. It was the roughly 130-subject validation cohort, separate from the roughly 700-subject first cohort, to which the donors belonged. Profiled with immunoSEQ multiplex PCR; TCRdb holds only in-frame clones, not every one. The data contain under 250,000 clones, 80% to 85% of them singletons. To note about this clone: Antigen unknown.

The source is a woman aged 30 to 39 in good health and CMV-seronegative. The sample consisted of PBMCs. V usage is TRBV10-3 and J usage is TRBJ2-3, with D perhaps matching TRBD2 (6 bases). The CDR3 here is CAISESGGTDTQYF. CDR3 in DNA: TGTGCCATCAGTGAGTCGGGGGGTACAGATACGCAGTATTTT.